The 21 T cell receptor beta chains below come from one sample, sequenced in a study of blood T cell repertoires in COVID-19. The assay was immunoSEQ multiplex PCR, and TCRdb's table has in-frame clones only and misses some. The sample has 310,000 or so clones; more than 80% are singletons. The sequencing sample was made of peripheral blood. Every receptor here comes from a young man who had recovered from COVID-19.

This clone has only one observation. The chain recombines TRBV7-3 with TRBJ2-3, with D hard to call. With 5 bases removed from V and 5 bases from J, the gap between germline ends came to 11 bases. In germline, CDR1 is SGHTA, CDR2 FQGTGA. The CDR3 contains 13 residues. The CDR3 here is CASSRTLRDTQYF. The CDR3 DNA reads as TGTGCCAGCAGCCGCACCCTGCGAGATACGCAGTATTTT.

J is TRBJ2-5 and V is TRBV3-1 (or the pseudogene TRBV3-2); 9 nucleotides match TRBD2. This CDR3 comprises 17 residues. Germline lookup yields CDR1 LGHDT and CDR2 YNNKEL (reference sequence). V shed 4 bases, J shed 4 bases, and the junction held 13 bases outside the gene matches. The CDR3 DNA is TGTGCCAGCAGCCCGCGGCGCGCTGGACTAGCGCGAGAGACCCAGTACTTC. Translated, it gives CASSPRRAGLARETQYF.

CDR3 DNA: TGTGCCAGCAGCCCGTATGGACAGGGTGTGGTGTCCAAAAACATTCAGTACTTC. This translates into CASSPYGQGVVSKNIQYF. J is TRBJ2-4 and V is TRBV13, with TRBD1 matching 8 bases. CDR1 and CDR2 from the germline V gene are PRHDT and FYEKMQ (reference sequence). This CDR3 is 18 amino acids long. With 5 bases clipped from V and 2 bases from J, the junction kept 14 bases outside the gene matches.

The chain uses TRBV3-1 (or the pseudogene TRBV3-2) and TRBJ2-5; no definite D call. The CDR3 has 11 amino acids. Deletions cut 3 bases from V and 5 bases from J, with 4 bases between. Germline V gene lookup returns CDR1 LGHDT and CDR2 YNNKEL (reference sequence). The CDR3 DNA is TGTGCCAGCAGCCATCCGGAGACCCAGTACTTC. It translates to CASSHPETQYF.

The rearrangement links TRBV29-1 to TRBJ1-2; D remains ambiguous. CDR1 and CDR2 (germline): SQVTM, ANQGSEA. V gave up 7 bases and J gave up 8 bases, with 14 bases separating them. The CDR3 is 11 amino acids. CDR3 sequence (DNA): TGCAGCGCCCGAATCCAGAAGGGCTACACCTTC. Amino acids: CSARIQKGYTF.

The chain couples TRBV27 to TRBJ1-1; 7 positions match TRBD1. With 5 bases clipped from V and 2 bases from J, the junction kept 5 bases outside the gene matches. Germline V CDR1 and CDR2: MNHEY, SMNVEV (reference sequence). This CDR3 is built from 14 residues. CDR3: CASSQGTANTEAFF. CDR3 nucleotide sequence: TGTGCCAGCAGTCAAGGGACAGCCAACACTGAAGCTTTCTTT.

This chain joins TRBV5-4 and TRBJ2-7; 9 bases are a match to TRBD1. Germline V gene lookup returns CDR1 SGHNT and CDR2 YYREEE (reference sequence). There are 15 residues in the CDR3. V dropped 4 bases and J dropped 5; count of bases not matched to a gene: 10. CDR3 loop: CASSRTGQGGHEQYF. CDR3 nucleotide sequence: TGTGCCAGCAGCCGCACGGGACAGGGAGGTCACGAGCAGTACTTC.

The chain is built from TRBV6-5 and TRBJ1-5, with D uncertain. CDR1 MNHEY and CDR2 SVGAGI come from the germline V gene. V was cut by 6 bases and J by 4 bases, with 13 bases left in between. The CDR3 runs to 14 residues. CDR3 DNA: TGTGCCAGCAGCCAACTAGGGCCTAATCAGCCCCAGCATTTT. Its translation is CASSQLGPNQPQHF.

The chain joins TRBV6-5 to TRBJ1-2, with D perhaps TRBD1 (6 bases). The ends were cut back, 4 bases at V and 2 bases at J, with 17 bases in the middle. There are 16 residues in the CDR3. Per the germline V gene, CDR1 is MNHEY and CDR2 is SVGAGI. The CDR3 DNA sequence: TGTGCCAGCAGTTCCATTCCCTATACAGGGAACTATGGCTACACCTTC. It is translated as CASSSIPYTGNYGYTF.

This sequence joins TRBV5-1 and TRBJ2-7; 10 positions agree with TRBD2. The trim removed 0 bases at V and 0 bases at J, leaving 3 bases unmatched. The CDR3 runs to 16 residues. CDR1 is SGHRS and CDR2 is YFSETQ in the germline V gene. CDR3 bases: TGCGCCAGCAGCTTGGACCCTAGCGGGAGCTCCTACGAGCAGTACTTC. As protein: CASSLDPSGSSYEQYF.

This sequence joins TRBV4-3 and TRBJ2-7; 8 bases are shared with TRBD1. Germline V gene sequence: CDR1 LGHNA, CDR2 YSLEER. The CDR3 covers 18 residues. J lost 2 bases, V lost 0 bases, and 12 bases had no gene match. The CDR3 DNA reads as TGCGCCAGCAGCCAAGATGCGCCACGACAGGGGCTGACCTACGAGCAGTACTTC. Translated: CASSQDAPRQGLTYEQYF.

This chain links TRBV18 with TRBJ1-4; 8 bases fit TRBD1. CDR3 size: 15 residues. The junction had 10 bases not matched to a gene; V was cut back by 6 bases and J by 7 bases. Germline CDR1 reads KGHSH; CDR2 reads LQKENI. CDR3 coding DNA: TGTGCCAGCTCTCCCTCCGGGACAGGTAGTGAAAAACTGTTTTTT. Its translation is CASSPSGTGSEKLFF.

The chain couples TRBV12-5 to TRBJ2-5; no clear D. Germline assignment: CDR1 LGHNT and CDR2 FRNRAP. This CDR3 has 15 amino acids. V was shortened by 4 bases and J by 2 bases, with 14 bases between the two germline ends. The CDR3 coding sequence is TGTGCTAGTGGTTCCTTGCCCGGGTCTCAAGAGACCCAGTACTTC. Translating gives CASGSLPGSQETQYF.

CDR3 amino acids: CATSSLGQGNQPQHF. CDR3 coding DNA: TGTGCCACCAGCAGCCTCGGACAGGGCAATCAGCCCCAGCATTTT. The chain joins TRBV15 to TRBJ1-5; TRBD1 aligns across 7 bases. There are 15 residues in the CDR3. V lost 3 bases and J lost 2; bases outside the gene matches: 4. Germline-derived CDR1 and CDR2 are LNHNV and YYDKDF (reference sequence).

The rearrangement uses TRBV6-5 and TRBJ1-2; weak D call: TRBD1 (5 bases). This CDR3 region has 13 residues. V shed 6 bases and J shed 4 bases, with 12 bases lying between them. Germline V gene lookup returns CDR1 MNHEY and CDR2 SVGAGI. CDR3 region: CASSRTSTYGYTF. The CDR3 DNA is TGTGCCAGCAGCCGGACATCTACCTATGGCTACACCTTC.

DNA of the CDR3: TGTGCCACCGCCCCCGCGTTGATGAACACTGAAGCTTTCTTT. This codes for CATAPALMNTEAFF. The rearrangement joins TRBV6-5 to TRBJ1-1; D is ambiguous. The CDR3 contains 14 residues. With 10 bases removed from V and 0 bases from J, the gap between germline ends came to 15 bases. The germline V gene encodes CDR1 MNHEY and CDR2 SVGAGI.

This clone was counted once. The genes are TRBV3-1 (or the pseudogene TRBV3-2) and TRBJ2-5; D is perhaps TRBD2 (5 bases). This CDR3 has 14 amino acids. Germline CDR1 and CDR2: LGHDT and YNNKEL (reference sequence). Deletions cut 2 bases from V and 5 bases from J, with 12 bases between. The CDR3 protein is CASSQYRGSETQYF. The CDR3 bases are TGTGCCAGCAGCCAATATCGGGGTTCGGAGACCCAGTACTTC.

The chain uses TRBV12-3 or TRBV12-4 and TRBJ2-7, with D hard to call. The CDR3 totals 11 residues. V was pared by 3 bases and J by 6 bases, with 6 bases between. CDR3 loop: CASSFQAEQYF. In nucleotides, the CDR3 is TGTGCCAGCAGTTTCCAGGCCGAGCAGTACTTC.

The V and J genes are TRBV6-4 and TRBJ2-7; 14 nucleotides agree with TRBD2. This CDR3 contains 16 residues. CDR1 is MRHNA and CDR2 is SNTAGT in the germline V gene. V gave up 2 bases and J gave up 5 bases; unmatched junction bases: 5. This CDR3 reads CASSDQGLAGVHEQYF. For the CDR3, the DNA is TGTGCCAGCAGTGACCAGGGACTAGCGGGAGTCCACGAGCAGTACTTC.

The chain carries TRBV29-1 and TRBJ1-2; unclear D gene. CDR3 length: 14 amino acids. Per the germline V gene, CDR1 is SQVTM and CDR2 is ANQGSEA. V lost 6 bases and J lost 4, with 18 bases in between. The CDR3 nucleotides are TGCAGCGTCCGACTTGGTCTTTCCGGCTATGGCTACACCTTC. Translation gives CSVRLGLSGYGYTF.

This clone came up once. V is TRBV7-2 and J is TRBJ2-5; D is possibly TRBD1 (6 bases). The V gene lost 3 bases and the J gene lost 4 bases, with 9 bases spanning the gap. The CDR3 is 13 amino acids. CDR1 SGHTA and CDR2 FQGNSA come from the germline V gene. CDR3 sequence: CASSFQGLETQYF. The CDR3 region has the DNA TGTGCCAGCAGCTTCCAGGGGTTAGAGACCCAGTACTTC.